The 32 T cell receptor beta chains reported below all come from one sample, sequenced in a study of cytotoxic CD8 clonotypes in ibrutinib-treated CLL (dated by TCRdb to about 2021). This specimen's time point label, interpreted: 20 to 25 months on ibrutinib. The protocol used for the library was the immunoSEQ multiplex PCR assay. TCRdb re-hosts the immuneACCESS table, in-frame sequences only. Its copies lack some clones; in the studies checked, an unresolved V gene accounts for under half of them, and the cause for the rest is not known. The sample table holds 110,000 to 150,000 clones, of which 70% to 80% were seen once. The top ten hold just over 5% of the sample. The specimen was PBMCs, collected after 24 months of ibrutinib treatment. Every receptor here comes from a human donor with chronic lymphocytic leukemia.

The rearrangement uses TRBV14 and TRBJ2-7; 8 nucleotides align to TRBD1. The ends lost 1 base at V and 2 bases at J; junction bases unmatched: 1. The CDR3 runs to 14 residues. CDR1 is SGHDN, CDR2 FVKESK, per germline. DNA for the CDR3: TGTGCCAGCAGCCAAGGGACAGGGCCCTACGAGCAGTACTTC. Translated: CASSQGTGPYEQYF.

This clone was seen just once. The rearrangement uses TRBV7-8 and TRBJ2-2; 10 positions agree with TRBD1. This CDR3 spans 16 amino acids. The germline V gene encodes CDR1 SGHVS and CDR2 FQNEAQ. J was trimmed by 6 bases and V by 1 base; bases with no gene match: 5. Here the CDR3 reads CASSLGDRGFSGELFF. CDR3 nucleotides: TGTGCCAGCAGCTTAGGGGACAGGGGTTTTTCCGGGGAGCTGTTTTTT.

V usage is TRBV4-3 and J usage is TRBJ2-5, with a possible D match to TRBD2 (5 bases). With 6 bases removed from V and 4 bases from J, the gap between germline ends came to 12 bases. CDR1 is LGHNA and CDR2 is YSLEER in the germline V gene. The CDR3 runs 13 residues. The CDR3 here is CASSRGRGETQYF. CDR3 nucleotides: TGCGCCAGCAGTCGGGGTCGTGGAGAGACCCAGTACTTC.

This rearrangement joins TRBV11-2 to TRBJ2-1, with 10 bases fitting TRBD2. The germline V gene encodes CDR1 SGHAT and CDR2 FQNNGV. V was clipped by 5 bases and J by 7 bases; unmatched bases: 11. The CDR3 is made up of 16 amino acids. This chain's CDR3 is CASSPFKAGGPNEQFF. In DNA, the CDR3 is TGTGCCAGCAGCCCCTTCAAAGCGGGAGGGCCAAATGAGCAGTTCTTC.

This CDR3 is CASSQHRDRGGQPQHF. Written as DNA, the CDR3 is TGTGCCAGTAGTCAACACCGGGACAGGGGGGGTCAGCCCCAGCATTTT. The chain links TRBV19 to TRBJ1-5, with TRBD1 matching over 11 bases. J gave up 6 bases and V 5 bases, and 9 bases lay outside the gene matches. Germline loops: CDR1 LNHDA, CDR2 SQIVND (reference sequence). CDR3 size: 16 residues. The full variable domain, completed using reference TRBV19 and TRBJ1-5, is DGGITQSPKYLFRKEGQNVTLSCEQNLNHDAMYWYRQDPGQGLRLIYYSQIVNDFQKGDIAEGYSVSREKKESFPLTVTSAQKNPTAFYLCASSQHRDRGGQPQHFGDGTRLSIL.

The chain combines TRBV28 with TRBJ2-3; D possibly corresponds to TRBD1 (7 bases). Trimming left V 8 bases short and J 4 bases short, with 19 bases between. Per germline, CDR1 MDHEN and CDR2 SYDVKM. The CDR3 is made up of 15 amino acids. The CDR3 sequence is CASPRGAIEPDTQYF. CDR3 DNA: TGTGCCAGCCCCAGGGGGGCGATTGAGCCAGATACGCAGTATTTT.

A single count supports this clone. The chain carries TRBV7-3 and TRBJ2-2, with TRBD1 identical over 7 bases. Germline lookup yields CDR1 SGHTA and CDR2 FQGTGA. The CDR3 spans 15 residues. V was pared by 1 base and J by 4 bases, with 3 bases of the junction left unmatched. CDR3: CASSLRTGSTGELFF. CDR3 sequence (DNA): TGTGCCAGCAGCTTAAGGACAGGCAGCACCGGGGAGCTGTTTTTT.

The count of this clone is one. J is TRBJ2-3 and V is TRBV7-9; 8 bases line up with TRBD2. Germline lookup yields CDR1 SEHNR and CDR2 FQNEAQ (reference sequence). This CDR3 is built from 15 residues. V shed 7 bases and J 1 base; nucleotides not matched to a gene: 7. The CDR3 DNA reads TGTGCCAGCACCCCTGGCGGGGGGCGCACAGATACGCAGTATTTT. Amino acid sequence: CASTPGGGRTDTQYF.

This sequence joins TRBV5-6 and TRBJ2-2; D not resolved. V was cut by 0 bases and J by 8 bases, with 17 bases left in between. CDR1 is SGHDT, CDR2 YYEEEE, per germline. The CDR3 sequence is 16 residues long. CDR3 region: CASSLGPRASEGELFF. The CDR3 region has the DNA TGTGCCAGCAGCTTGGGACCCCGGGCCTCGGAAGGGGAGCTGTTTTTT.

The chain links TRBV27 to TRBJ2-5; either TRBD1 or TRBD2 may supply D (5 bases each). Germline-derived CDR1 and CDR2 are MNHEY and SMNVEV (reference sequence). V lost 1 base and J lost 5, with 11 bases in between. There are 14 residues in the CDR3. CDR3 nucleotides: TGTGCCAGCAGTTTATTTGGCAGGGAGGAGACCCAGTACTTC. Translated: CASSLFGREETQYF.

J is TRBJ1-1 and V is TRBV18, with a weak D call TRBD1 (5 bases). Trimming pared 6 bases from V and 3 bases from J, leaving 11 bases between. In germline, CDR1 is KGHSH, CDR2 LQKENI. CDR3 size: 13 residues. The CDR3 DNA is TGTGCCAGCTCCACCGGGGCGGACACTGAAGCTTTCTTT. It codes for CASSTGADTEAFF.

CDR3 nucleotides: TGTGCCAGCCCGGACAGGATCACCGGGGAGCTGTTTTTT. Its protein is CASPDRITGELFF. The chain employs TRBV19 and TRBJ2-2, with 7 bases matching TRBD1. CDR3 length equals 13 residues. Germline loops: CDR1 LNHDA, CDR2 SQIVND (reference sequence). The V segment lost 9 bases and the J segment 4 bases; nucleotides outside the gene matches: 5.

The chain recombines TRBV5-1 with TRBJ2-5, with D possibly being TRBD2 (5 bases). The J call could be wrong; TRBJ2-7 is a better fit for the DNA end. This CDR3 contains 15 residues. Germline CDR1 and CDR2: SGHRS and YFSETQ. CDR3 residues: CASRGGPELSYEQYF. Here the CDR3 DNA reads TGCGCCAGCAGGGGCGGGCCAGAGCTTTCCTACGAGCAGTACTTC.

The V and J genes are TRBV5-4 and TRBJ2-3; the match to TRBD2 covers 10 bases. Germline V CDR1 and CDR2: SGHNT, YYREEE (reference sequence). CDR3 length: 16 amino acids. The junction had 6 bases not matched to a gene; V was cut back by 3 bases and J by 2 bases. CDR3 protein: CASSWAGTSVTDTQYF. CDR3 in DNA: TGTGCCAGCAGCTGGGCCGGGACTAGCGTCACAGATACGCAGTATTTT. The full variable domain, completed using reference TRBV5-4 and TRBJ2-3, is ETGVTQSPTHLIKTRGQQVTLRCSSQSGHNTVSWYQQALGQGPQFIFQYYREEENGRGNFPPRFSGLQFPNYSSELNVNALELDDSALYLCASSWAGTSVTDTQYFGPGTRLTVL.

The rearrangement uses TRBV23-1 and TRBJ2-5; a weak D match, TRBD2 (6 bases). Being an ORF, TRBV23-1 has a function that is uncertain. Trimming pared 0 bases from V and 1 base from J, leaving 9 bases between. This CDR3 spans 15 amino acids. The CDR3 loop is CASSQSGSPQETQYF. The CDR3, as DNA: TGCGCCAGCAGTCAATCCGGGAGTCCCCAAGAGACCCAGTACTTC.

The rearrangement links TRBV11-2 to TRBJ2-2; possibly TRBD2 for D (6 bases). Trimming stripped 9 bases from V and 0 bases from J, with 8 bases between. CDR3 size: 13 residues. From germline, CDR1 is SGHAT and CDR2 FQNNGV. DNA for the CDR3: TGTGCCAGTAGCGGTACGAACACCGGGGAGCTGTTTTTT. This translates into CASSGTNTGELFF.

V and J are TRBV10-3 and TRBJ2-4; a possible D gene is TRBD2 (6 bases). The CDR3 extends over 13 amino acids. The V end lost 6 bases, the J end lost 9 bases, and 15 bases lay between the germline ends. Germline CDR1 and CDR2: ENHRY and SYGVKD. The CDR3 DNA is TGTGCCATCAGGGAGGGCCAGGAGCTCATTCAGTACTTC. It codes for CAIREGQELIQYF.

The rearrangement joins TRBV12-2 to TRBJ2-7; whether TRBD1, the table's D call, matches the DNA was not checked. TRBV12-2 has pseudogene status. The CDR3 extends over 17 amino acids. The CDR3: CASRADLSGQSLYEQYF. The CDR3 DNA reads TGTGCAAGTCGCGCGGACCTATCGGGACAGAGCCTGTACGAGCAGTACTTC.

In its sample, this clone was seen many times. In DNA, the CDR3 is TGTGCCAGCAGCCCCCTAGCGGGGGAGGGCATTCAGTACTTC. It yields the protein CASSPLAGEGIQYF. The chain combines TRBV7-9 with TRBJ2-4; 10 positions agree with TRBD2. Per germline, CDR1 SEHNR and CDR2 FQNEAQ (reference sequence). V trimming: 5 bases; J trimming: 9 bases; junction bases outside the gene matches: 7. The CDR3 contains 14 residues.

V is TRBV27 and J is TRBJ1-5; weak D call: TRBD1 (5 bases). From germline, CDR1 is MNHEY and CDR2 SMNVEV (reference sequence). Trimming removed 5 bases at V and 1 base at J, with 12 bases between. The CDR3 sequence is 15 residues long. CDR3 bases: TGTGCCAGCAGTCATCAGGGTATGAGCAATCAGCCCCAGCATTTT. It codes for CASSHQGMSNQPQHF.

The chain has TRBV28 and TRBJ2-3; possible D gene TRBD1, 6 bases. V gave up 4 bases and J gave up 3 bases, with 17 bases separating them. The CDR3 extends over 16 amino acids. The germline gives CDR1 MDHEN, CDR2 SYDVKM. CDR3 sequence: CASSSPRGESTDTQYF. The CDR3 nucleotides read TGTGCCAGCAGTTCCCCCAGGGGCGAGAGTACAGATACGCAGTATTTT. The full variable domain, its missing parts supplied by reference TRBV28 and TRBJ2-3, is DVKVTQSSRYLVKRTGEKVFLECVQDMDHENMFWYRQDPGLGLRLIYFSYDVKMKEKGDIPEGYSVSREKKERFSLILESASTNQTSMYLCASSSPRGESTDTQYFGPGTRLTVL.

The chain uses TRBV7-3 and TRBJ1-2; no clear D. Trimming shortened V by 5 bases and J by 3 bases, and 13 bases separated the two germline ends. Germline-derived CDR1 and CDR2 are SGHTA and FQGTGA. The CDR3 is made up of 14 amino acids. CDR3 residues: CASSPDPGDYGYTF. In DNA, the CDR3 is TGTGCCAGCAGCCCCGACCCGGGCGACTATGGCTACACCTTC.

The J gene is TRBJ2-6, the V gene TRBV7-9; perhaps D is TRBD1 or TRBD2 (5 bases each). Germline CDR1 SEHNR, CDR2 FQNEAQ (reference sequence). Trimming pared 5 bases from V and 9 bases from J, leaving 14 bases between. This CDR3 contains 14 residues. DNA of the CDR3: TGTGCCAGCAGCCCCCCGGGGCTGGGCAACGTCCTGACTTTC. As protein: CASSPPGLGNVLTF.

The chain recombines TRBV5-1 with TRBJ1-1, with unresolved D. V was pared by 1 base and J by 0 bases, with 10 bases between. This CDR3 spans 15 amino acids. Germline loops: CDR1 SGHRS, CDR2 YFSETQ. The CDR3 DNA sequence: TGCGCCAGCAGCTTGTTGGGAAACATGAACACTGAAGCTTTCTTT. Translation: CASSLLGNMNTEAFF.

This clone came up a few times. The V gene is TRBV30, the J gene TRBJ1-5; D call uncertain. The CDR3 is made up of 13 amino acids. V was cut by 1 base and J by 4 bases, with 8 bases left in between. Per germline, CDR1 GTSNPN and CDR2 SVGIG (reference sequence). CDR3 sequence: CAWSALLNQPQHF. In DNA, the CDR3 is TGTGCCTGGAGTGCACTTCTTAATCAGCCCCAGCATTTT.

The CDR3 protein is CASSEDSIYEQYF. CDR3 DNA sequence: TGTGCCAGCAGTGAGGACAGTATTTACGAGCAGTACTTC. This chain connects TRBV2 to TRBJ2-7; TRBD1 might be the D (6 bases). The V end lost 3 bases, the J end lost 4 bases, and 10 bases lay between the germline ends. Germline CDR1 SNHLY, CDR2 FYNNEI. This CDR3 is 13 amino acids long.

This chain links TRBV4-3 with TRBJ1-3; D possibly corresponds to TRBD1 (5 bases). CDR1 LGHNA and CDR2 YSLEER come from the germline V gene. The CDR3 is 16 residues long. The V gene lost 3 bases and the J gene lost 0 bases, with 12 bases spanning the gap. In DNA, the CDR3 is TGCGCCAGCAGCCAGGTTACAGGAGCCTCTGGAAACACCATATATTTT. Translating it yields CASSQVTGASGNTIYF.

This clone was counted between two and nine times. V gene TRBV29-1 combines with J gene TRBJ1-1; TRBD1 might be the D (5 bases). Trimming removed 4 bases from V and 6 bases from J, with 18 bases in between. CDR3 length: 14 residues. Germline CDR1 SQVTM, CDR2 ANQGSEA. CDR3 coding DNA: TGCAGCGTTGCCCGGCCAGGGCGTGACGCTGAAGCTTTCTTT. It is translated as CSVARPGRDAEAFF.

This clone occurred a few times. V usage is TRBV25-1 and J usage is TRBJ1-1; D might be TRBD1 (5 bases). Germline CDR1 and CDR2: MGHDK and SYGVNS. The CDR3 is made up of 12 amino acids. The germline V and J ends were trimmed by 4 bases and 6 bases, with 9 bases remaining between them. The CDR3 region is CASSGGFPEAFF. As DNA, the CDR3 is TGTGCCAGCAGTGGGGGCTTCCCTGAAGCTTTCTTT.

Ten or more counts support this clone. This sequence joins TRBV10-3 and TRBJ2-5, with 9 bases matching TRBD1. This CDR3 has 15 residues. Germline trimming cut 7 bases from V and 1 base from J; bases unmatched to any gene: 7. From germline, CDR1 is ENHRY and CDR2 SYGVKD. CDR3 nucleotide sequence: TGTGCCATCAAACGGACAGGGGACACCCAAGAGACCCAGTACTTC. This sequence encodes CAIKRTGDTQETQYF.

The chain employs TRBV11-1 and TRBJ2-7; D might be TRBD2 (7 bases). This CDR3 contains 17 residues. Trimming stripped 3 bases from V and 2 bases from J, with 20 bases between. From germline, CDR1 is SGHAT and CDR2 FQDESV (reference sequence). DNA of the CDR3: TGTGCCAGCAGCTTCCCCCGGGGGGCCGCCCATCCCTACGAGCAGTACTTC. Its protein product is CASSFPRGAAHPYEQYF.

V is TRBV7-9 and J is TRBJ1-2; 8 bases map to TRBD1. Germline CDR1 reads SEHNR; CDR2 reads FQNEAQ (reference sequence). The CDR3 is made up of 17 amino acids. V lost 3 bases, J lost 0 bases, and 9 bases stayed unmatched. This chain's CDR3 is CASSLGAGTGSNYGYTF. CDR3 sequence (DNA): TGTGCCAGCAGCTTGGGGGCCGGGACAGGCTCTAACTATGGCTACACCTTC.